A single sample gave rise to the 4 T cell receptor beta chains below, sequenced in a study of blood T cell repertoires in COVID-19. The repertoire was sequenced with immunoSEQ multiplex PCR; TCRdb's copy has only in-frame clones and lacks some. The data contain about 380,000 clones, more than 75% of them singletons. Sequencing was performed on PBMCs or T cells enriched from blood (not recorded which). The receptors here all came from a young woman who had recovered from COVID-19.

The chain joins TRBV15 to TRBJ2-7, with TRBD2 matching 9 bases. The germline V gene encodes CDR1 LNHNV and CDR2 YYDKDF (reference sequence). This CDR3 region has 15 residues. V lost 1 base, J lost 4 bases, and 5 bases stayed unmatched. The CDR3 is CATSRVVSGGYEQYF. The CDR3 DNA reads TGTGCCACCAGCAGAGTGGTTAGCGGGGGTTACGAGCAGTACTTC.

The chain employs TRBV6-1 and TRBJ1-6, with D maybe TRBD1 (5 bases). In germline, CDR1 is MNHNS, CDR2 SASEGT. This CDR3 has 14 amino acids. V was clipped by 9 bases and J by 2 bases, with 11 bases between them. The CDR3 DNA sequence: TGTGCCAGTGCCTTAGGGGCCTATAATTCACCCCTCCACTTT. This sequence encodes CASALGAYNSPLHF.

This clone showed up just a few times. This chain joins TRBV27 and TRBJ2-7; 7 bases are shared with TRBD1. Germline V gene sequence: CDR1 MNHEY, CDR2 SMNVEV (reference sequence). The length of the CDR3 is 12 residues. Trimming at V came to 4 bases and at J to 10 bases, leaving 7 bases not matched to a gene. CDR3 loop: CASSSGQVNQYF. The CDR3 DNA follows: TGTGCCAGCAGTTCCGGACAGGTGAATCAGTACTTC.

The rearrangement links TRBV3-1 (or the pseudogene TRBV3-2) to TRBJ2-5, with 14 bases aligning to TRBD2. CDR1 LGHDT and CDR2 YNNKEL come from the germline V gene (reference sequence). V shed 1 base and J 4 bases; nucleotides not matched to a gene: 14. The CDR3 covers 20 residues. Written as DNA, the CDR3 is TGTGCCAGCAGCCAAGGAATCGTCAATTCCGGGACTAGCGGGAGAGAGACCCAGTACTTC. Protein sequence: CASSQGIVNSGTSGRETQYF.